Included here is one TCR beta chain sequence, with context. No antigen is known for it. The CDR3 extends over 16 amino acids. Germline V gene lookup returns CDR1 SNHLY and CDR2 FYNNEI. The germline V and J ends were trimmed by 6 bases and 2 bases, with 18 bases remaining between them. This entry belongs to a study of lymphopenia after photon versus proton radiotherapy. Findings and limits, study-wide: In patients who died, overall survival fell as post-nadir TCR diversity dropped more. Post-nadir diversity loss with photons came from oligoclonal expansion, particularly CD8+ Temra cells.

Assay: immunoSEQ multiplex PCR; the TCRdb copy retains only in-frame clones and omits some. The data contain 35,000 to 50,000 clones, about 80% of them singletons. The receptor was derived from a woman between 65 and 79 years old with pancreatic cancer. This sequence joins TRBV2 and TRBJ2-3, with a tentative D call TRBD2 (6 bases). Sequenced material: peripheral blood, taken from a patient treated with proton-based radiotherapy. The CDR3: CASSETTRGITDTQYF. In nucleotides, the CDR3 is TGTGCCAGCAGCGAAACGACTAGGGGAATCACAGATACGCAGTATTTT.